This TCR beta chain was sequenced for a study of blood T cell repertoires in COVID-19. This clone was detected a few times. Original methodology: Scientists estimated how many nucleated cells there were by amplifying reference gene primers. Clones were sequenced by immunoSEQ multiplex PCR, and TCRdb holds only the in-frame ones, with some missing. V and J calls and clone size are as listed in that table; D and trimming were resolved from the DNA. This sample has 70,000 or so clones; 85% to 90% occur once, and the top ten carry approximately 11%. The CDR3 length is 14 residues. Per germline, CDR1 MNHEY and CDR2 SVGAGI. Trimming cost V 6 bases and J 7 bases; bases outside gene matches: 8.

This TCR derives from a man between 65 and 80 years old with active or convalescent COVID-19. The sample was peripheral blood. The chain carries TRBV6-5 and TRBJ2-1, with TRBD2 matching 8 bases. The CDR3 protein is CASSPQTSVNEQFF. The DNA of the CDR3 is TGTGCCAGCAGCCCACAGACTAGCGTAAATGAGCAGTTCTTC.